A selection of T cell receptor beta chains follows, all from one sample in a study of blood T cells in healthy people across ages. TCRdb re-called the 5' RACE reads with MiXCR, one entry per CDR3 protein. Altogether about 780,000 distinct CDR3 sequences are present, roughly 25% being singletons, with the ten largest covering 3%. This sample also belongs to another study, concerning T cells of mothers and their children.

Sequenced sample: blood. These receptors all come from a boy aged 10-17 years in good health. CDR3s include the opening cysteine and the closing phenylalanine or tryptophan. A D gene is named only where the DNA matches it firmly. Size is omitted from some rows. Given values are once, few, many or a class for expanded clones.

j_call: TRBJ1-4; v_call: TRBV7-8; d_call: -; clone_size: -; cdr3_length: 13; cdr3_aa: CASRRGAGEKLFF; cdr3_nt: TGTGCCAGCAGACGGGGGGCAGGGGAAAAACTGTTTTTT
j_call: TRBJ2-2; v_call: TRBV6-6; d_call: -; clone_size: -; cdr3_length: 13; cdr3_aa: CASRRGLTGELFF; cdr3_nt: TGTGCCAGCAGGCGGGGGCTCACCGGGGAGCTGTTTTTT
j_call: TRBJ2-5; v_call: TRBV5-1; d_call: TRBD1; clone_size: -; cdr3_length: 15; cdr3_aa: CASSLADRGFETQYF; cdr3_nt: TGCGCCAGCAGCTTGGCGGACAGGGGGTTCGAGACCCAGTACTTC
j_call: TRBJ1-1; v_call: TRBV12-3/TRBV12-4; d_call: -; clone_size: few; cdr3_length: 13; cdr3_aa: CASSFSRDTEAFF; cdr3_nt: TGTGCCAGCAGTTTTTCGCGGGACACTGAAGCTTTCTTT
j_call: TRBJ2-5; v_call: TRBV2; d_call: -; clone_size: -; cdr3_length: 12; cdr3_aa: CASSEGLGGTIF; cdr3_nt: TGTGCCAGCAGTGAAGGCTTAGGGGGGACGATCTTC
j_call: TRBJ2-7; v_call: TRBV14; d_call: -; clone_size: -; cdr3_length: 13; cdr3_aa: CASSQVVAGEQYF; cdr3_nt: TGTGCCAGCAGCCAAGTGGTCGCGGGAGAGCAGTACTTC
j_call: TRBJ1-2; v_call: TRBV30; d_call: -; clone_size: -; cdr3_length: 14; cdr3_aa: CAWKYHQRQTGYTF; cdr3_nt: TGTGCCTGGAAATACCACCAAAGACAGACTGGCTACACCTTC
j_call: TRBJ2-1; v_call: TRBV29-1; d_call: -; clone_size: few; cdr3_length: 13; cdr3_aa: CSVETITYNEQFF; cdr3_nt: TGCAGCGTTGAGACCATAACCTACAATGAGCAGTTCTTC
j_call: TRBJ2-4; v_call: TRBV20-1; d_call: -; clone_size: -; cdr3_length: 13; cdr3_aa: CSRTPGVKNIQYF; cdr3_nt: TGCAGCAGGACACCGGGGGTCAAAAACATTCAGTACTTC
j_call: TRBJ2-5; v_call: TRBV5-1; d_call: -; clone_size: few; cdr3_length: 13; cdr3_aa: CASSLPQGETQYF; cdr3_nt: TGCGCCAGCAGCTTGCCACAGGGAGAGACCCAGTACTTC
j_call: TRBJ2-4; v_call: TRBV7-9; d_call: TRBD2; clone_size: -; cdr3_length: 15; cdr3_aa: CASSFIGEGKNIQYF; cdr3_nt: TGTGCCAGCAGCTTTATCGGGGAGGGCAAAAACATTCAGTACTTC
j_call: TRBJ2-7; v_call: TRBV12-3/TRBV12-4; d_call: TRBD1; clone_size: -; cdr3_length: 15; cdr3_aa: CVSSHPGGTTYEQYF; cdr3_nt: TGTGTCAGCAGTCACCCAGGGGGAACCACCTACGAGCAGTACTTC
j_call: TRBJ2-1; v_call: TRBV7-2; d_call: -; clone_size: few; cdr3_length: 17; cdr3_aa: CASSSPTQGSKFDEQFF; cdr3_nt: TGTGCCAGCAGCTCGCCGACGCAGGGTAGTAAGTTCGATGAGCAGTTCTTC
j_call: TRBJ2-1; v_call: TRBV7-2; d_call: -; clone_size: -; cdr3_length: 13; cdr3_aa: CASSLARVREQFF; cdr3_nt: TGTGCCAGCAGCTTAGCGCGAGTCCGGGAGCAGTTCTTC
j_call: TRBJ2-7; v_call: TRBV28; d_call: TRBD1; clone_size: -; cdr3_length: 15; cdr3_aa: CASSSPDREGVEQYF; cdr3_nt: TGTGCCAGCAGTTCGCCGGACAGGGAAGGAGTCGAGCAGTACTTC
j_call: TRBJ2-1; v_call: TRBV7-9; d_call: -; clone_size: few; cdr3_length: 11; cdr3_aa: CASRENNEQFF; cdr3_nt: TGTGCCAGCAGAGAAAACAATGAGCAGTTCTTC
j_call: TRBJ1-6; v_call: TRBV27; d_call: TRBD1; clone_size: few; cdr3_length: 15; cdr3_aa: CASSRRDRAGSPLHF; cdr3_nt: TGTGCCAGCAGTAGGCGGGACAGGGCGGGTTCACCCCTCCACTTT
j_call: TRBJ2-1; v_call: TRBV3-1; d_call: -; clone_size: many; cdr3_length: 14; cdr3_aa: CASSQRGPYNEQFF; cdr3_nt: TGTGCCAGCAGCCAACGGGGGCCGTACAATGAGCAGTTCTTC
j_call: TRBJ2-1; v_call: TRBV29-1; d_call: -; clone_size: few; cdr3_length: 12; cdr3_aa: CGARAEYNEQFF; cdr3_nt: TGCGGTGCCCGAGCGGAGTACAATGAGCAGTTCTTC
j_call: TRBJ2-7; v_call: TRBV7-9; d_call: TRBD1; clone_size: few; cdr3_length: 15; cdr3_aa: CASSLVGQGLSEQYF; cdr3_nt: TGTGCCAGCAGCTTAGTGGGACAGGGCCTCTCCGAGCAGTACTTC
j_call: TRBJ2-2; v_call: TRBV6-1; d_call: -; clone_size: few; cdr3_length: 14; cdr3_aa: CATSEGVNTGELFF; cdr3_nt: TGTGCCACCTCTGAAGGAGTAAACACCGGGGAGCTGTTTTTT
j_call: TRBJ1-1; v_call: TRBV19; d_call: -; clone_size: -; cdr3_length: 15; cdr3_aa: CASILRRGGNTEAFF; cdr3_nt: TGTGCCAGTATTCTACGAAGGGGGGGGAACACTGAAGCTTTCTTT
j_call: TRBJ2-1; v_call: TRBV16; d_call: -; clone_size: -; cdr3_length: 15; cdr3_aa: CASSHTLSMANEQFF; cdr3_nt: TGTGCCAGCAGCCACACCCTTAGTATGGCCAATGAGCAGTTCTTC
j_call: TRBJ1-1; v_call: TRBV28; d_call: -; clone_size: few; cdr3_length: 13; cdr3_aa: CASSSGTIREAFF; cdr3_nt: TGTGCCAGCTCCTCGGGCACAATTAGGGAAGCTTTCTTT
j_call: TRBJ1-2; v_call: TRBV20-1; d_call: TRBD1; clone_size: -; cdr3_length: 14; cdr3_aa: CSVYTGGGRDGYTF; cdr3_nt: TGCAGTGTTTATACAGGGGGCGGGAGAGATGGCTACACCTTC
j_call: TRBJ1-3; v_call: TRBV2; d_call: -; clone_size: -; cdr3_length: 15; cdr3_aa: CASKVDPRIGNTIYF; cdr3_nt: TGTGCCAGCAAGGTCGACCCACGTATAGGAAACACCATATATTTT